The present T cell receptor beta chain was sequenced within a study of CD8 T cells in ankylosing spondylitis (dated 2017 in TCRdb). A note on the overall study: To find TCR variants linked to disease, the study profiled T cell receptor beta repertoires in ankylosing spondylitis patients and healthy donors. The full study cohort comprised around 23 ankylosing spondylitis patients and some 110 healthy donors. Peripheral blood was sampled, and synovial fluid was additionally collected from ankylosing spondylitis patients.

In the case of this clonotype: Its antigen is not yet known. No base quality values were provided; no much bigger clone lies one nucleotide off.

On the study overall, not on this receptor specifically: The disease-linked clones were reported as significantly enriched in matched synovial fluid samples from ankylosing spondylitis patients. Some motif variants had previously been reported in the synovial fluid and blood of reactive arthritis patients, which suggests shared mechanisms of disease initiation. Blood from ankylosing spondylitis patients appeared to be characterized by a TCR beta motif made up of several highly homologous amino acid variants. The disease-linked clones showed a CD8+ phenotype and occurred at relatively low frequencies in peripheral blood.

Compared with germline, V lacks 3 bases and J lacks 15 bases; bases without a gene match: 8. Via the germline V gene (reference sequence), CDR1 is MNHEY and CDR2 SMNVEV. The CDR3 goes from the cysteine to the phenylalanine over 12 residues. Only CDR3 DNA remains: 36 bases, in frame from the first base. Data came from an Illumina HiSeq 2500. TCR beta libraries were prepared by quantitative 5'-RACE with molecular barcodes. Per the source publication's procedure: A new computational method based on a probabilistic model of VDJ rearrangement was used to identify disease-linked TCR variants. In-frame beta chains were kept once TCRdb had trimmed the public reads at Q25 with fastp and called clones with MiXCR. Rows with a matching CDR3 protein are joined into one entry that keeps the most common DNA and genes. TCRdb, not the authors, supplied the V and J calls. The sample yields 250,000 to 400,000 distinct CDR3 sequences; 11% were counted once. Roughly 9% of the sample comes from the top ten.

The source is a female donor with ankylosing spondylitis or in good health (not recorded which). The sequence is built from TRBV27 and TRBJ2-3, with TRBD1 identical over 8 junction bases. The material sequenced was blood, either unsorted or a sorted T cell fraction (not recorded which). The CDR3 reads CASSFPGQGSYF. DNA sequence: TGTGCCAGCAGTTTCCCCGGACAGGGCTCCTATTTT.